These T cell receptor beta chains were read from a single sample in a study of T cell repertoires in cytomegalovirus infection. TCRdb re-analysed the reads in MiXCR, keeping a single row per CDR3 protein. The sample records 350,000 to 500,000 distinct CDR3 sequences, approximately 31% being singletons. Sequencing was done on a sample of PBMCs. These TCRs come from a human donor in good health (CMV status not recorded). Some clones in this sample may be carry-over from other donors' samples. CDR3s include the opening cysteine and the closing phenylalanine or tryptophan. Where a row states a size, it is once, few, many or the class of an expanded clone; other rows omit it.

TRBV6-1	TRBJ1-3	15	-	CASSHTGDSGNTIYF
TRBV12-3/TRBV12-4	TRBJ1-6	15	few	CASSLLTGGSSPLHF
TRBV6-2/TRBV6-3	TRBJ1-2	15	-	CASSSPRQGWNGYTF
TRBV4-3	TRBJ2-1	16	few	CASSPDPGAAYNEQFF
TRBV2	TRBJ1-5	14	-	CASSDRDSNQPQHF
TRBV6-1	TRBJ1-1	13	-	CASSGQAITEAFF
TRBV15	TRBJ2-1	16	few	CATSRDRLPPYNEQFF
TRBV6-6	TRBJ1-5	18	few	CASSYSNPGQAHGQPQHF
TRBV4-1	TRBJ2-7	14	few	CASSQEFLTGEQYF
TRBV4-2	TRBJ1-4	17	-	CASSQEPSGGINEKLFF
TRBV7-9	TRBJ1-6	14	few	CASTEGQGFSPLHF
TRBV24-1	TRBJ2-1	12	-	CATSVAGQEQFF
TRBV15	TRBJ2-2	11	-	CATSMDGELFF
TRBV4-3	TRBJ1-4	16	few	CASSRLLGTENEKLFF
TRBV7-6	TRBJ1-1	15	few	CASSLSAGKDTEAFF